The 23 T cell receptor beta chains below come from one sample, sequenced in a study of blood T cell repertoires in COVID-19. Some clones are missing from TCRdb's copy, which holds only in-frame ones; the method was immunoSEQ multiplex PCR. The table has 130,000 to 150,000 clones, 70% to 85% seen once. The source material was peripheral blood. The source of these receptors is a man in his sixties with active or convalescent COVID-19.

The V gene is TRBV6-5, the J gene TRBJ2-1, with no clear D. The V end was cut by 0 bases, the J end by 1 base, with 7 bases between. Germline-derived CDR1 and CDR2 are MNHEY and SVGAGI. This CDR3 region has 15 residues. The CDR3 sequence: CASSYSGRSYNEQFF. The CDR3 nucleotides are TGTGCCAGCAGTTACTCGGGCCGGTCCTACAATGAGCAGTTCTTC.

The CDR3 DNA follows: TGTGCTAGTGGTTCCTCCTTCGACACGTCTAACTATGGCTACACCTTC. It specifies CASGSSFDTSNYGYTF. The chain uses TRBV12-5 and TRBJ1-2; no firm D call. The germline CDR1 and CDR2 sequences are LGHNT and FRNRAP. This CDR3 comprises 16 residues. V lost 4 bases and J 0 bases, leaving 15 bases between the germline ends.

The chain has TRBV5-1 and TRBJ2-3, with 11 bases identical to TRBD2. In germline, CDR1 is SGHRS, CDR2 YFSETQ. The CDR3 is made up of 17 amino acids. The junction had 9 bases not matched to a gene; V was cut back by 1 base and J by 5 bases. CDR3 bases: TGCGCCAGCAGCTTGAAACTAGCGGGAGAGGGGGTAGATACGCAGTATTTT. It encodes CASSLKLAGEGVDTQYF.

This clone was observed a single time. The CDR3 region has the DNA TGTGCCAGCTCCCCTGGACAGGGATCCTCTGGGGCCAACGTCCTGACTTTC. Residues: CASSPGQGSSGANVLTF. The V gene is TRBV18, the J gene TRBJ2-6, with 8 bases fitting TRBD1. V gave up 6 bases and J gave up 0 bases; unmatched junction bases: 7. Per germline, CDR1 KGHSH and CDR2 LQKENI. The CDR3 spans 17 residues.

The V gene is TRBV6-5, the J gene TRBJ1-1, with TRBD1 matching over 8 bases. Per the germline V gene, CDR1 is MNHEY and CDR2 is SVGAGI. V shed 5 bases and J 4 bases; nucleotides not matched to a gene: 6. The CDR3 loop spans 14 amino acids. In DNA, the CDR3 is TGTGCCAGCAGTCAGGGGGCTTGGGTCACTGAAGCTTTCTTT. It translates to CASSQGAWVTEAFF.

This chain joins TRBV19 and TRBJ1-1; TRBD1 agrees at 7 bases. Germline V CDR1 and CDR2: LNHDA, SQIVND (reference sequence). This CDR3 is built from 15 residues. Losses at the gene ends were 5 bases for V and 6 bases for J; bases not matched to a gene: 12. The CDR3 nucleotides read TGTGCCAGTAGTTCAGTGACAGGGTCTAGGGCTGAAGCTTTCTTT. Its translation is CASSSVTGSRAEAFF.

The J gene is TRBJ1-2, the V gene TRBV4-1; unclear D gene. This CDR3 contains 13 residues. V lost 1 base and J 5 bases, leaving 8 bases between the germline ends. CDR1 and CDR2 from the germline V gene are MGHRA and YSYEKL. CDR3 sequence (DNA): TGCGCCAGCAGCCAAGGCCAGATTTATGGCTACACCTTC. Translation: CASSQGQIYGYTF.

The V and J genes are TRBV5-6 and TRBJ2-4; 9 bases match TRBD1. The germline V gene has CDR1 SGHDT and CDR2 YYEEEE. J gave up 9 bases and V 3 bases, and 7 bases lay outside the gene matches. CDR3 length: 14 residues. Here the CDR3 DNA reads TGTGCCAGCAGCTGGGGACAGGGCAATGGCATTCAGTACTTC. It codes for CASSWGQGNGIQYF.

This clone was seen a few times. The J gene is TRBJ2-1, the V gene TRBV5-4, with D hard to call. V shed 1 base and J shed 5 bases, with 7 bases lying between them. Germline lookup yields CDR1 SGHNT and CDR2 YYREEE (reference sequence). The CDR3 is 13 amino acids. CDR3 region: CASSLPEDNEQFF. The CDR3 DNA is TGTGCCAGCAGCTTGCCAGAGGACAATGAGCAGTTCTTC.

The chain links TRBV6-5 to TRBJ1-5; 7 nucleotides match TRBD1. The trim removed 2 bases at V and 6 bases at J, leaving 7 bases unmatched. The CDR3 has 15 residues. Per germline, CDR1 MNHEY and CDR2 SVGAGI. The CDR3 nucleotides are TGTGCCAGCAGTTACGGGGCAGGGGGTAGTCAGCCCCAGCATTTT. It translates to CASSYGAGGSQPQHF.

The chain employs TRBV19 and TRBJ1-5; 9 bases match TRBD1. V shed 5 bases and J 7 bases; nucleotides not matched to a gene: 9. Germline V CDR1 and CDR2: LNHDA, SQIVND (reference sequence). This CDR3 has 15 amino acids. This CDR3 is CASSPWTGVGQPQHF. CDR3 in DNA: TGTGCCAGTAGTCCCTGGACAGGGGTTGGACAGCCCCAGCATTTT. Based on the CDR3 plus reference TRBV19 and TRBJ1-5, the full variable domain is DGGITQSPKYLFRKEGQNVTLSCEQNLNHDAMYWYRQDPGQGLRLIYYSQIVNDFQKGDIAEGYSVSREKKESFPLTVTSAQKNPTAFYLCASSPWTGVGQPQHFGDGTRLSIL.

This CDR3 is CASSIIGLDHYGYTF. Written as DNA, the CDR3 is TGCGCCAGCAGCATAATTGGACTAGATCACTATGGCTACACCTTC. This chain links TRBV5-1 with TRBJ1-2; D not certain. Germline V lookup: CDR1 SGHRS, CDR2 YFSETQ. The CDR3 runs to 15 residues. Trimming cost V 4 bases and J 3 bases, with 16 bases left between them. Using reference TRBV5-1 and TRBJ1-2 for the parts outside the CDR3, the full variable domain is KAGVTQTPRYLIKTRGQQVTLSCSPISGHRSVSWYQQTPGQGLQFLFEYFSETQRNKGNFPGRFSGRQFSNSRSEMNVSTLELGDSALYLCASSIIGLDHYGYTFGSGTRLTVV.

The genes are TRBV19 and TRBJ1-3; tentative D call: TRBD1 (6 bases). CDR1 and CDR2 (germline): LNHDA, SQIVND (reference sequence). V dropped 5 bases and J dropped 2 bases, with 13 bases sitting between them. This CDR3 spans 15 amino acids. The CDR3 protein is CASSPGGSTGNTIYF. In nucleotides, the CDR3 is TGTGCCAGTAGTCCGGGGGGCAGTACTGGAAACACCATATATTTT.

The table lists this clone with a few counts. The chain combines TRBV20-1 with TRBJ1-5; possibly TRBD1 for D (6 bases). The V and J ends lost 3 bases and 5 bases respectively, with 14 bases between them. Germline CDR1 DFQATT, CDR2 SNEGSKA (reference sequence). There are 14 residues in the CDR3. The CDR3 here is CSASRQGIDQPQHF. CDR3 bases: TGCAGTGCTAGTCGGCAGGGGATTGATCAGCCCCAGCATTTT.

This clone has only one observation. The V call is TRBV5-1, the J call TRBJ2-5, with 9 bases that match TRBD1. CDR1 is SGHRS, CDR2 YFSETQ, per germline. The V gene end was trimmed by 4 bases and the J gene end by 5 bases; junction bases not matched to a gene: 9. The CDR3 covers 15 residues. CDR3 amino acids: CASSADRGVRETQYF. The CDR3 DNA reads as TGCGCCAGCAGCGCGGACAGGGGCGTAAGGGAGACCCAGTACTTC.

The CDR3 here is CASSLQGNEQYV. The CDR3, as DNA: TGTGCCAGCAGCCTGCAGGGGAACGAGCAGTACGTC. The chain combines TRBV6-2 or TRBV6-3 with TRBJ2-7; D is possibly TRBD1 (6 bases). This CDR3 region has 12 residues. Germline CDR1 MNHEY, CDR2 SVGEGT. The V and J ends lost 6 bases and 5 bases respectively, with 11 bases between them.

The genes are TRBV30 and TRBJ1-4, with 8 bases aligning to TRBD1. CDR3 length: 16 residues. J lost 2 bases, V lost 3 bases, and 8 bases had no gene match. Per the germline V gene, CDR1 is GTSNPN and CDR2 is SVGIG (reference sequence). CDR3 sequence (DNA): TGTGCCTGGAGCACGGACAGGGAGGGCACTAATGAAAAACTGTTTTTT. Amino acid sequence: CAWSTDREGTNEKLFF.

The V gene is TRBV7-9, the J gene TRBJ2-5, with D uncertain. With 4 bases removed from V and 1 base from J, the gap between germline ends came to 10 bases. Germline lookup yields CDR1 SEHNR and CDR2 FQNEAQ (reference sequence). CDR3 length: 14 residues. The CDR3 region is CASSSQSAQETQYF. As DNA, the CDR3 is TGTGCCAGCAGCTCACAGAGTGCCCAAGAGACCCAGTACTTC.

V and J are TRBV5-1 and TRBJ2-1, with D uncertain. The germline V and J ends were trimmed by 3 bases and 9 bases, with 10 bases remaining between them. Germline V gene data show CDR1 as SGHRS and CDR2 as YFSETQ. This CDR3 comprises 12 residues. DNA for the CDR3: TGCGCCAGCAGCTGGCCTACAGTTGAGCAGTTCTTC. Residues: CASSWPTVEQFF.

The chain uses TRBV7-9 and TRBJ2-3; no clear D gene. V lost 4 bases and J lost 3, with 8 bases in between. Germline lookup yields CDR1 SEHNR and CDR2 FQNEAQ (reference sequence). The CDR3 contains 13 residues. The CDR3 reads CASSSVGTDTQYF. In nucleotides, the CDR3 is TGTGCCAGCAGCTCCGTCGGGACAGATACGCAGTATTTT.

This clone came up a few times. The chain employs TRBV19 and TRBJ2-1; D is unclear. Trimming took 8 bases from V and 3 from J, leaving 8 bases between them. In germline, CDR1 is LNHDA, CDR2 SQIVND (reference sequence). The CDR3 length is 12 residues. The CDR3 spells CASRGNYNEQFF. Here the CDR3 DNA reads TGTGCCAGTCGCGGCAACTACAATGAGCAGTTCTTC. The full variable domain, rest sourced from reference TRBV19 and TRBJ2-1, is DGGITQSPKYLFRKEGQNVTLSCEQNLNHDAMYWYRQDPGQGLRLIYYSQIVNDFQKGDIAEGYSVSREKKESFPLTVTSAQKNPTAFYLCASRGNYNEQFFGPGTRLTVL.

The chain carries TRBV6-2 or TRBV6-3 and TRBJ2-4, with 7 bases lining up with TRBD1. The length of the CDR3 is 19 residues. With V trimmed by 0 bases and J by 0 bases, 11 bases remained unmatched. Germline lookup yields CDR1 MNHEY and CDR2 SVGEGT. The CDR3: CASSYSGTDHILAKNIQYF. The CDR3 bases are TGTGCCAGCAGTTACTCCGGGACAGATCATATACTAGCCAAAAACATTCAGTACTTC.

This clone has more than one count but fewer than ten. V is TRBV11-3 and J is TRBJ1-1, with D perhaps matching TRBD1 (5 bases). The length of the CDR3 is 16 residues. Germline CDR1 and CDR2: SGHNT and YENEEA. V was cut by 6 bases and J by 5 bases, with 22 bases left in between. CDR3 bases: TGTGCCAGCAGGAAACTCAAATCGGGGGGAGAGACTGAAGCTTTCTTT. Protein sequence: CASRKLKSGGETEAFF. The whole variable domain, remainder taken from reference TRBV11-3 and TRBJ1-1, is EAGVVQSPRYKIIEKKQPVAFWCNPISGHNTLYWYLQNLGQGPELLIRYENEEAVDDSQLPKDRFSAERLKGVDSTLKIQPAELGDSAVYLCASRKLKSGGETEAFFGQGTRLTVV.